The TCR beta chain described here comes from a study of cytomegalovirus exposure and HLA in healthy donors. This CDR3 contains 16 residues. Per germline, CDR1 MGHRA and CDR2 YSYEKL. Germline trimming cut 2 bases from V and 8 bases from J; bases unmatched to any gene: 9. In the PCR, 60 Vbeta and 13 Jbeta primers were used. TCRdb's copy holds only in-frame clones and misses some; the assay was immunoSEQ multiplex PCR. The data contain 150,000 to 200,000 clones, about 86% of them singletons. Sequenced sample: PBMCs. This sequence was found in a woman between 18 and 30 years old in good health and CMV-seropositive. The chain couples TRBV4-1 to TRBJ2-1; 10 bases map to TRBD1. The CDR3 is CASSQLGQGNLDEQFF. For the CDR3, the DNA is TGCGCCAGCAGCCAACTGGGACAGGGGAATCTCGATGAGCAGTTCTTC.